Below, 18 T cell receptor beta chains from the same sample are listed, as sequenced in a study of identical twins. TCRdb analysed the 5' RACE reads with MiXCR anew, one entry per CDR3 protein. The data show 500,000 to 700,000 distinct CDR3 sequences, under 8.5% seen once. A further study also used this sample, focusing on yellow fever vaccine responses in identical twins.

The sample was PBMCs. These receptors originate from a woman aged 18 to 35 in good health.

The sample holds many counts of this clonotype. The chain recombines TRBV3-1 with TRBJ2-1, with D possibly being TRBD1 or TRBD2 (5 bases each). Germline values: CDR1 LGHDT, CDR2 YNNKEL (reference sequence). The CDR3 has 13 amino acids. Trimming removed 0 bases from V and 9 bases from J, with 9 bases in between. CDR3 nucleotides: TGTGCCAGCAGCCAAGAAGGGACGGGTGAGCAGTTCTTC. Its translation: CASSQEGTGEQFF.

The table lists this clonotype with a few counts. V gene TRBV7-8 combines with J gene TRBJ2-1; the match to TRBD2 covers 8 bases. The trim removed 0 bases at V and 5 bases at J, leaving 9 bases unmatched. This CDR3 is 17 amino acids long. The germline V gene has CDR1 SGHVS and CDR2 FQNEAQ. This CDR3 is CASSLARVAGPNNEQFF. For the CDR3, the DNA is TGTGCCAGCAGCTTAGCGCGTGTAGCGGGACCTAACAATGAGCAGTTCTTC.

This clonotype was seen many times. The chain couples TRBV7-9 to TRBJ1-4; D possibly corresponds to TRBD1 (5 bases). The CDR3 is made up of 13 amino acids. Per germline, CDR1 SEHNR and CDR2 FQNEAQ (reference sequence). The ends were cut back, 4 bases at V and 6 bases at J, with 9 bases in the middle. CDR3 DNA sequence: TGTGCCAGCAGCTCTATGGGGGATGAAAAACTGTTTTTT. Translated: CASSSMGDEKLFF.

This clonotype has just a few counts. This sequence joins TRBV5-1 and TRBJ2-3; D possibly uses TRBD1 or TRBD2 (5 bases each). The CDR3 sequence is 15 residues long. V was cut by 4 bases and J by 4 bases, with 16 bases left in between. Germline CDR1 reads SGHRS; CDR2 reads YFSETQ. CDR3 nucleotides: TGCGCCAGCAGCCAAACCGGGACCGCAGCAGATACGCAGTATTTT. Amino acids: CASSQTGTAADTQYF.

This clonotype was observed a handful of times. CDR3 nucleotide sequence: TGTGCCAGCAGTCCACCTCAGGTGTCGGGGGAAGCTTTCTTT. Protein sequence: CASSPPQVSGEAFF. The chain combines TRBV7-9 with TRBJ1-1; no clear D gene. The CDR3 runs 14 residues. V lost 6 bases to trimming and J lost 8 bases, with 19 bases between them. Germline V gives CDR1 SEHNR, CDR2 FQNEAQ (reference sequence).

The table lists this clonotype with many counts. The chain uses TRBV29-1 and TRBJ2-3; tentative D call: TRBD2 (6 bases). In germline, CDR1 is SQVTM, CDR2 ANQGSEA. V lost 4 bases and J lost 0, with 11 bases in between. There are 14 residues in the CDR3. Here the CDR3 reads CSVVSSESTDTQYF. The CDR3 DNA follows: TGCAGCGTTGTTTCTAGCGAAAGCACAGATACGCAGTATTTT.

The J gene is TRBJ2-2, the V gene TRBV5-6; 15 bases match TRBD2. This CDR3 contains 17 residues. With 3 bases clipped from V and 7 bases from J, the junction kept 7 bases outside the gene matches. Germline values: CDR1 SGHDT, CDR2 YYEEEE. CDR3 bases: TGTGCCAGCAGCTATTCGGGACTAGCGGGAGGCAGCGGGGAGCTGTTTTTT. Amino acid sequence: CASSYSGLAGGSGELFF. The full variable domain, its missing parts supplied by reference TRBV5-6 and TRBJ2-2, is DAGVTQSPTHLIKTRGQQVTLRCSPKSGHDTVSWYQQALGQGPQFIFQYYEEEERQRGNFPDRFSGHQFPNYSSELNVNALLLGDSALYLCASSYSGLAGGSGELFFGEGSRLTVL.

In its sample, this clonotype was seen many times. This sequence joins TRBV7-9 and TRBJ1-5; TRBD1 is a possible D gene (5 bases). The CDR3 contains 12 residues. Trimming took off 4 bases at V and 7 bases at J, with 8 bases between the two ends. Germline CDR1 reads SEHNR; CDR2 reads FQNEAQ (reference sequence). CDR3 loop: CASSYRGQPQHF. The CDR3 region has the DNA TGTGCCAGCAGCTACCGGGGGCAGCCCCAGCATTTT. The variable domain in full, with the rest retrieved from reference TRBV7-9 and TRBJ1-5, is DTGVSQNPRHKITKRGQNVTFRCDPISEHNRLYWYRQTLGQGPEFLTYFQNEAQLEKSRLLSDRFSAERPKGSFSTLEIQRTEQGDSAMYLCASSYRGQPQHFGDGTRLSIL.

This clonotype was found a few times. The chain has TRBV5-1 and TRBJ2-5; possible D gene TRBD2, 5 bases. The V and J ends lost 0 bases and 0 bases respectively, with 9 bases between them. The CDR3 is 15 amino acids. From germline, CDR1 is SGHRS and CDR2 YFSETQ. The CDR3 here is CASSLVPDYQETQYF. For the CDR3, the DNA is TGCGCCAGCAGCTTGGTCCCGGACTACCAAGAGACCCAGTACTTC. The whole variable domain, remainder taken from reference TRBV5-1 and TRBJ2-5, is KAGVTQTPRYLIKTRGQQVTLSCSPISGHRSVSWYQQTPGQGLQFLFEYFSETQRNKGNFPGRFSGRQFSNSRSEMNVSTLELGDSALYLCASSLVPDYQETQYFGPGTRLLVL.

This chain uses TRBV29-1 with TRBJ1-5, with a tentative D call TRBD1 (5 bases). The CDR3 length is 13 residues. V was clipped by 8 bases and J by 3 bases, with 14 bases between them. The germline gives CDR1 SQVTM, CDR2 ANQGSEA. The DNA of the CDR3 is TGCAGCACCCGGTGGGGGGACAATCAGCCCCAGCATTTT. Encoded protein: CSTRWGDNQPQHF.

This clonotype was picked up many times. V and J are TRBV5-1 and TRBJ2-7, with D possibly being TRBD1 or TRBD2 (5 bases each). V lost 6 bases, J lost 3 bases, and 28 bases lay in between. This CDR3 has 18 amino acids. The germline CDR1 and CDR2 sequences are SGHRS and YFSETQ. In nucleotides, the CDR3 is TGCGCCAGCACCTCCCAAACCCCAACATACGGGACGGACTACGAGCAGTACGTC. Translation: CASTSQTPTYGTDYEQYV.

The rearrangement joins TRBV23-1 to TRBJ1-5; D is uncertain. TRBV23-1 is filed as an ORF, its function uncertain. This CDR3 has 17 amino acids. V was cut by 3 bases and J by 3 bases, with 18 bases left in between. The CDR3 protein is CASSHMSRNGSNQPQHF. Here the CDR3 DNA reads TGCGCCAGCAGTCATATGTCCCGGAACGGCTCCAATCAGCCCCAGCATTTT.

The genes are TRBV5-1 and TRBJ1-1; 8 bases are a match to TRBD1. With V trimmed by 4 bases and J by 7 bases, 12 bases remained unmatched. The CDR3 covers 15 residues. Germline CDR1 reads SGHRS; CDR2 reads YFSETQ. The CDR3 nucleotides are TGCGCCAGCAGCGAAGATCACAGGGGGACGATTGAAGCTTTCTTT. Protein product: CASSEDHRGTIEAFF.

This clonotype was recorded at least ten times. The rearrangement links TRBV2 to TRBJ2-7; the match to TRBD1 covers 7 bases. This CDR3 comprises 16 residues. V dropped 0 bases and J dropped 0; count of bases not matched to a gene: 5. In germline, CDR1 is SNHLY, CDR2 FYNNEI. CDR3 region: CASSEARTGSSYEQYF. In nucleotides, the CDR3 is TGTGCCAGCAGTGAAGCCAGGACAGGATCCTCCTACGAGCAGTACTTC.

This clonotype has more than one count but fewer than ten. V usage is TRBV10-3 and J usage is TRBJ2-3; 7 positions agree with TRBD2. The CDR3 covers 15 residues. V shed 3 bases, J shed 6 bases, and the junction held 9 bases outside the gene matches. Germline V CDR1 and CDR2: ENHRY, SYGVKD. The CDR3 coding sequence is TGTGCCATCAGTGAAGGTGCGGGAGCTGGGGATACGCAGTATTTT. This codes for CAISEGAGAGDTQYF.

This clonotype was seen ten or more times. For the CDR3, the DNA is TGCGCCAGCAGCTGGGGGACAGGGGGGGATCAGCCCCAGCATTTT. Protein: CASSWGTGGDQPQHF. The chain couples TRBV5-1 to TRBJ1-5, with 11 bases fitting TRBD1. Germline-derived CDR1 and CDR2 are SGHRS and YFSETQ. With 3 bases clipped from V and 5 bases from J, the junction kept 4 bases outside the gene matches. The CDR3 has 15 residues.

This clonotype was seen only a few times. V gene TRBV20-1 combines with J gene TRBJ2-3, with D hard to call. The V end lost 2 bases, the J end lost 5 bases, and 5 bases lay between the germline ends. The CDR3 sequence is 11 residues long. From germline, CDR1 is DFQATT and CDR2 SNEGSKA (reference sequence). The DNA for the CDR3 is TGCAGTGCTAGACTACTAGATACGCAGTATTTT. Residues: CSARLLDTQYF.

This clonotype showed up just a few times. This chain connects TRBV7-6 to TRBJ2-7; 7 bases fit TRBD2. Germline V lookup: CDR1 SGHVS, CDR2 FNYEAQ. The V segment lost 1 base and the J segment 5 bases; nucleotides outside the gene matches: 2. The CDR3 is 13 amino acids. CDR3 residues: CASSLVAGDEQYF. CDR3 bases: TGTGCCAGCAGCTTAGTTGCGGGGGACGAGCAGTACTTC. Variable domain in full (rest from reference TRBV7-6 and TRBJ2-7): GAGVSQSPRYKVTKRGQDVALRCDPISGHVSLYWYRQALGQGPEFLTYFNYEAQQDKSGLPNDRFSAERPEGSISTLTIQRTEQRDSAMYRCASSLVAGDEQYFGPGTRLTVT.